The clone carrying this TCR beta chain was seen a handful of times. The method was immunoSEQ multiplex PCR; TCRdb's version includes in-frame clones alone and lacks a portion of them. The table includes roughly 190,000 clones, around 85% detected once. Those enrolled in Seattle joined during active infection and were followed longitudinally afterward. This sample was taken from a study of blood T cell repertoires in COVID-19. After removal of 1 base from V and 5 bases from J, the junction contained 4 bases not matched to a gene. The CDR3 covers 14 residues. The germline CDR1 and CDR2 sequences are LGHNA and YNFKEQ.

The receptor's source is a woman aged 60-75 years with COVID-19, enrolled during active disease. V gene TRBV4-2 combines with J gene TRBJ2-5; 7 bases map to TRBD2. The specimen sequenced was peripheral blood. CDR3 in amino acids: CASSQAYGGETQYF. The CDR3, as DNA: TGTGCCAGCAGCCAAGCCTACGGGGGGGAGACCCAGTACTTC.